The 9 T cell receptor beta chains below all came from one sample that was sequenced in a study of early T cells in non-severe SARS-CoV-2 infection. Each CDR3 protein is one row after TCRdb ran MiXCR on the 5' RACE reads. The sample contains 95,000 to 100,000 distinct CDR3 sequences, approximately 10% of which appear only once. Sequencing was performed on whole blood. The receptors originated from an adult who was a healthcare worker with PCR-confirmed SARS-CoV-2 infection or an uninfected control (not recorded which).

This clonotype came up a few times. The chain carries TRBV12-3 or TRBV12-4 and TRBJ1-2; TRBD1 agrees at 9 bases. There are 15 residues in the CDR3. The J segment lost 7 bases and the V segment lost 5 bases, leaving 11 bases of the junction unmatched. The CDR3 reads CASSINAGTGFGYTF. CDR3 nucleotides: TGTGCCAGCAGTATTAACGCCGGGACAGGGTTTGGCTACACCTTC.

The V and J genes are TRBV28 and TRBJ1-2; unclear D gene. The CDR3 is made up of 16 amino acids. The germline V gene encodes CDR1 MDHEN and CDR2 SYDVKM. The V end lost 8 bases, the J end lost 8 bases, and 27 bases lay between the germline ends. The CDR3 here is CASGSSGSAQVRGYTF. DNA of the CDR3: TGTGCCAGCGGCTCTTCCGGCTCTGCCCAGGTTAGGGGCTACACCTTC.

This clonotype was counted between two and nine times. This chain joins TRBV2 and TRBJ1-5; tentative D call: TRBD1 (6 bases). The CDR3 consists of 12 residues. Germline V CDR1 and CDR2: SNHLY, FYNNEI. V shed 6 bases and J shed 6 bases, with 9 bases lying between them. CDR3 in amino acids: CASRQGGQPQHF. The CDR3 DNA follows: TGTGCCAGCAGACAGGGAGGTCAGCCCCAGCATTTT.

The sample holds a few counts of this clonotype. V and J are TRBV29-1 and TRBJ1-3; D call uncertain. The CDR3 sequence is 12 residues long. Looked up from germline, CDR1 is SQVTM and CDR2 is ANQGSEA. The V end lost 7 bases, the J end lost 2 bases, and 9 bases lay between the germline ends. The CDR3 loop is CSGLSTGNTIYF. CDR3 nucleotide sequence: TGCAGCGGTTTGAGTACTGGAAACACCATATATTTT.

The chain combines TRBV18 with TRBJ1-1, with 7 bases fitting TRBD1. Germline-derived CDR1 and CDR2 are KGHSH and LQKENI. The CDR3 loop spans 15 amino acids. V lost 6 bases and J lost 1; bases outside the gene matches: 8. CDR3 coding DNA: TGTGCCAGCTCCATCTATGGGACAGCGAACACTGAAGCTTTCTTT. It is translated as CASSIYGTANTEAFF.

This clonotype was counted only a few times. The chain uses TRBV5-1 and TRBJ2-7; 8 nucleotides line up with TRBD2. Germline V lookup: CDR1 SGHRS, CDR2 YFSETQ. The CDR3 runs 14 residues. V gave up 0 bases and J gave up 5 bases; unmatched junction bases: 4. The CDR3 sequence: CASSLDGRVNEQYF. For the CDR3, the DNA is TGCGCCAGCAGCTTGGACGGGAGGGTTAACGAGCAGTACTTC.

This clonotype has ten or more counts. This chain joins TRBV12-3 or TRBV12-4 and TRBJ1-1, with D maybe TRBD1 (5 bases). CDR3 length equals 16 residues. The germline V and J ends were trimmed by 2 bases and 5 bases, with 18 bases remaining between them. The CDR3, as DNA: TGTGCCAGCAGTTTAAGATTCAGGGCTTGGGGGACTGAAGCTTTCTTT. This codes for CASSLRFRAWGTEAFF.

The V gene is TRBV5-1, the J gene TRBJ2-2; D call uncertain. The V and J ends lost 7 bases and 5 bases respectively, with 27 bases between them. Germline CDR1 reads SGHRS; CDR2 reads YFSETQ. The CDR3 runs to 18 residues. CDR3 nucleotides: TGCGCCAGCTATCCACGAGGCAGACAAACCCCAGGTACCGGGGAGCTGTTTTTT. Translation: CASYPRGRQTPGTGELFF.

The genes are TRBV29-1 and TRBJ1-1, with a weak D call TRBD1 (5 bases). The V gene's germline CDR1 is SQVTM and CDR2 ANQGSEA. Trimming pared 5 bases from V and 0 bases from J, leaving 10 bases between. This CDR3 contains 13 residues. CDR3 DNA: TGCAGCGTTTCGGGGCACCTGAACACTGAAGCTTTCTTT. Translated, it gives CSVSGHLNTEAFF.